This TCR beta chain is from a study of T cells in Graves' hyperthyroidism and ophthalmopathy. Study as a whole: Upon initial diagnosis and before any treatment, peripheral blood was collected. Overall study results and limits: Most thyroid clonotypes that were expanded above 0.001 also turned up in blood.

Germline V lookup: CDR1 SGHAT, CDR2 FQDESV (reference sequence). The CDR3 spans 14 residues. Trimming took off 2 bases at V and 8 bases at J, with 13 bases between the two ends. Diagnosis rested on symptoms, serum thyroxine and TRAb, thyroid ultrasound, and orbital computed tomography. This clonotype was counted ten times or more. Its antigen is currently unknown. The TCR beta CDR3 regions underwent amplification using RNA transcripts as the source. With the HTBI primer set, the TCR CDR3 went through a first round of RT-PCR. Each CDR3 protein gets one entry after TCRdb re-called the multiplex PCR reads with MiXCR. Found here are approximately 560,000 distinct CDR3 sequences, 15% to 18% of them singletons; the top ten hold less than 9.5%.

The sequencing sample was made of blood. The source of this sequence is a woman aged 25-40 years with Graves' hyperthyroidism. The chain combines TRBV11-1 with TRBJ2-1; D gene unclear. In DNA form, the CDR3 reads TGTGCCAGCAGCTTAACCCATGAAGTGGATGAGCAGTTCTTC. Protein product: CASSLTHEVDEQFF. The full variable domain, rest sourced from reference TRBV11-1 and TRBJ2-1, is EAEVAQSPRYKITEKSQAVAFWCDPISGHATLYWYRQILGQGPELLVQFQDESVVDDSQLPKDRFSAERLKGVDSTLKIQPAELGDSAMYLCASSLTHEVDEQFFGPGTRLTVL.